This T cell receptor (beta chain) was recovered during a study of tissue T cells after allogeneic stem cell transplantation. Regarding the study as a whole: Within patients, tissue anatomy strongly shaped TCR repertoire composition. Only a limited share of tissue TCRs appeared in blood or spleen.

Measured with immunoSEQ multiplex PCR; TCRdb has only the in-frame clones, and not every one. This sample has 2,500 to 3,000 clones, with roughly 69% found just once. About this clone itself: Its antigen is unknown.

Enrolled prospectively were adult allogeneic hematopoietic cell transplant recipients whose graft-versus-host disease was steroid-refractory. J was trimmed by 6 bases and V by 5 bases; bases with no gene match: 3. The CDR3 is 14 amino acids. CDR1 is MNHEY and CDR2 is SVGAGI in the germline V gene. J is TRBJ2-4 and V is TRBV6-5; 11 bases map to TRBD1. The sequence derives from a male patient older than 55 with steroid-refractory graft-versus-host disease after an allogeneic stem cell transplant. Some of these T cells may belong to the graft donor. Sequencing used duodenal tissue, obtained at autopsy. DNA for the CDR3: TGTGCCAGCAGTCCGGGACAGGGGGTAAACATTCAGTACTTC. This sequence encodes CASSPGQGVNIQYF.